Listed here are 8 T cell receptor beta chains from one sample, sequenced in a study of control samples from healthy donors and cancer patients. This table comes from immunoSEQ multiplex PCR, and its TCRdb copy is limited to in-frame clones, with some not included. The sample records just under 80,000 clones, about 90% being singletons. Material: PBMCs. These receptor sequences come from a woman aged 55-70 years with head and neck cancer.

This rearrangement joins TRBV15 to TRBJ2-6, with unresolved D. The ends were cut back, 1 base at V and 0 bases at J, with 7 bases in the middle. Germline CDR1 LNHNV, CDR2 YYDKDF (reference sequence). The CDR3 contains 16 residues. The CDR3 region is CATSRVGVSGANVLTF. CDR3 sequence (DNA): TGTGCCACCAGCAGAGTGGGTGTCTCTGGGGCCAACGTCCTGACTTTC.

The chain is built from TRBV18 and TRBJ2-2; D remains unclear. CDR1 and CDR2 (germline): KGHSH, LQKENI. The germline V and J ends were trimmed by 0 bases and 1 base, with 6 bases remaining between them. The CDR3 is made up of 15 amino acids. The CDR3 nucleotides read TGTGCCAGCTCACCACCTAACTTGAACACCGGGGAGCTGTTTTTT. Encoded protein: CASSPPNLNTGELFF.

This clone was observed once. The V gene is TRBV19, the J gene TRBJ2-7; D not certain. The germline V gene has CDR1 LNHDA and CDR2 SQIVND (reference sequence). V gave up 4 bases and J gave up 7 bases, with 8 bases separating them. This CDR3 has 11 residues. This CDR3 is CASSSGREQYF. The CDR3 DNA is TGTGCCAGTAGTAGTGGTCGGGAGCAGTACTTC.

V and J are TRBV29-1 and TRBJ2-7, with a tentative D call TRBD1 (6 bases). V lost 4 bases and J 5 bases, leaving 15 bases between the germline ends. The CDR3 length is 13 residues. Germline CDR1 and CDR2: SQVTM and ANQGSEA. CDR3 sequence reads: CSVGELQGNEQYF. The CDR3 DNA is TGCAGCGTTGGGGAACTACAGGGAAACGAGCAGTACTTC.

V gene TRBV7-9 combines with J gene TRBJ2-3; D may be TRBD1 or TRBD2 (5 bases each). The germline V gene encodes CDR1 SEHNR and CDR2 FQNEAQ (reference sequence). V was shortened by 4 bases and J by 7 bases, with 18 bases between the two germline ends. This CDR3 contains 15 residues. The CDR3 nucleotides are TGTGCCAGCAGCTCGGGACCATATCCAGCCTATACGCAGTATTTT. Translating gives CASSSGPYPAYTQYF.

This chain links TRBV19 with TRBJ2-7, with TRBD1 matching over 7 bases. V lost 3 bases, J lost 5 bases, and 10 bases stayed unmatched. The CDR3 contains 15 residues. Germline V CDR1 and CDR2: LNHDA, SQIVND (reference sequence). The chain's CDR3 is CASSIGAGGRDEQYF. The CDR3 DNA follows: TGTGCCAGTAGTATCGGGGCAGGGGGTCGGGACGAGCAGTACTTC. Together with reference TRBV19 and TRBJ2-7, the CDR3 gives the full variable domain: DGGITQSPKYLFRKEGQNVTLSCEQNLNHDAMYWYRQDPGQGLRLIYYSQIVNDFQKGDIAEGYSVSREKKESFPLTVTSAQKNPTAFYLCASSIGAGGRDEQYFGPGTRLTVT.

This chain links TRBV6-1 with TRBJ1-1; possible D gene TRBD1, 5 bases. The CDR3 spans 14 residues. The V and J ends lost 3 bases and 3 bases respectively, with 11 bases between them. The germline gives CDR1 MNHNS, CDR2 SASEGT. CDR3 in DNA: TGTGCCAGCAGTGAGGGGCGGGGAGACACTGAAGCTTTCTTT. Translation: CASSEGRGDTEAFF.

The V call is TRBV6-2 or TRBV6-3, the J call TRBJ2-1, with 13 nucleotides matching TRBD2. V lost 3 bases to trimming and J lost 7 bases; unmatched junction nucleotides: 6. The CDR3 consists of 16 residues. Germline-derived CDR1 and CDR2 are MNHEY and SVGEGT. The CDR3 protein is CASSYTSGRAKNEQFF. CDR3 nucleotides: TGTGCCAGCAGTTATACTAGCGGGAGGGCCAAGAATGAGCAGTTCTTC.